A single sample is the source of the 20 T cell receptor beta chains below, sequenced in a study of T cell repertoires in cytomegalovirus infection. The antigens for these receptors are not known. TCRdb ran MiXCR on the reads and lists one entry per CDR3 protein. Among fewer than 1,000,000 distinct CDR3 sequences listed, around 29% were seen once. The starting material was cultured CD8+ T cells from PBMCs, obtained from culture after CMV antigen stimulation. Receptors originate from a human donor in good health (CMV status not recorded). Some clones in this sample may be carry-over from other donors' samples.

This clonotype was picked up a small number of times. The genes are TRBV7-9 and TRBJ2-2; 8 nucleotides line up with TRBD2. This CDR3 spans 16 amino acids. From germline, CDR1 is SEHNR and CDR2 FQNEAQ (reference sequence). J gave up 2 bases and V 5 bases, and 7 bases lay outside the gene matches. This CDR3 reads CASSRTSGRNTGELFF. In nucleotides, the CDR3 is TGTGCCAGCAGCCGTACTAGCGGTCGTAACACCGGGGAGCTGTTTTTT.

CDR3 in DNA: TGTGCCATCAGGCCCGGAAAGACAGACTCCTACGAGCAGTACTTC. Its protein is CAIRPGKTDSYEQYF. The V and J genes are TRBV10-3 and TRBJ2-7, with D perhaps matching TRBD1 (5 bases). This CDR3 contains 15 residues. Per the germline V gene, CDR1 is ENHRY and CDR2 is SYGVKD. The V end was cut by 6 bases, the J end by 0 bases, with 15 bases between.

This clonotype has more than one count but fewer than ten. For the CDR3, the DNA is TGTGCCAGCAGCAACGCCCCAGCGGGCGGGGGCTCCTCCTACGAGCAGTACTTC. Translating it yields CASSNAPAGGGSSYEQYF. The V gene is TRBV7-6, the J gene TRBJ2-7; perhaps TRBD2 as D (7 bases). Per the germline V gene, CDR1 is SGHVS and CDR2 is FNYEAQ. The V end lost 5 bases, the J end lost 0 bases, and 23 bases lay between the germline ends. The CDR3 extends over 18 amino acids.

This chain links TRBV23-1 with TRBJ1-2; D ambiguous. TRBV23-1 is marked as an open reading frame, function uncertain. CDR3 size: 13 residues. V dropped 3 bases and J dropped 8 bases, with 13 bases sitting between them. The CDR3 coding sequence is TGCGCCAGCAGTCATCTCGCTCAAAGGGGCTACACCTTC. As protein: CASSHLAQRGYTF.

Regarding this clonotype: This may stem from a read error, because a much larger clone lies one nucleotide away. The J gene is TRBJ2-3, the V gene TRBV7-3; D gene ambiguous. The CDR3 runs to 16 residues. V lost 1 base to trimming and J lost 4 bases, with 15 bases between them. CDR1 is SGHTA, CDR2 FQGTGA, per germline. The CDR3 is CASSLRESRIADTQYF. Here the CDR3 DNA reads TGTGCCAGCAGCTTAAGGGAATCGAGAATTGCAGATACGCAGTATTTT. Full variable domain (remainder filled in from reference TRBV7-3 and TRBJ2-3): GAGVSQTPSNKVTEKGKYVELRCDPISGHTALYWYRQSLGQGPEFLIYFQGTGAADDSGLPNDRFFAVRPEGSVSTLKIQRTERGDSAVYLCASSLRESRIADTQYFGPGTRLTVL.

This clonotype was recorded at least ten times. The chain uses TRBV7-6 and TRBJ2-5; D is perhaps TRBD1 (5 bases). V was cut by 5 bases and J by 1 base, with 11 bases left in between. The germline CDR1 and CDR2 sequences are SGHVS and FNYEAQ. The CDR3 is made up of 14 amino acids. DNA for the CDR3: TGTGCCAGCAGCCTTGTCAGGGCCCAAGAGACCCAGTACTTC. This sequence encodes CASSLVRAQETQYF.

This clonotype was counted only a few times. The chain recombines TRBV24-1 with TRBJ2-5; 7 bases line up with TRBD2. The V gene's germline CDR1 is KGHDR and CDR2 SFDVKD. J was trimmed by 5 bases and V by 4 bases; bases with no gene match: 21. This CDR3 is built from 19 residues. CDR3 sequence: CATSDKTYPGLTGRETQYF. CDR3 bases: TGTGCCACCAGTGACAAAACTTACCCGGGACTAACCGGCCGGGAGACCCAGTACTTC.

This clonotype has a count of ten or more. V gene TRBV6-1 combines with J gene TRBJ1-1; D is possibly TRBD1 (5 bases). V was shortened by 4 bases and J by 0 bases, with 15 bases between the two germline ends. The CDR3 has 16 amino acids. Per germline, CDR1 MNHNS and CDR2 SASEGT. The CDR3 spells CASSGPTVTMNTEAFF. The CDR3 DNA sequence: TGTGCCAGCAGTGGCCCGACAGTTACCATGAACACTGAAGCTTTCTTT.

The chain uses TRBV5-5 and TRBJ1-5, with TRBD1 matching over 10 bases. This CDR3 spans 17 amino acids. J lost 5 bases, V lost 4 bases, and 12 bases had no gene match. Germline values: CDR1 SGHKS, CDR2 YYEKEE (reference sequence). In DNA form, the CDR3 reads TGTGCCAGCAGCACGGACAGGGGGAAAAGATGGGATCAGCCCCAGCATTTT. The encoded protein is CASSTDRGKRWDQPQHF.

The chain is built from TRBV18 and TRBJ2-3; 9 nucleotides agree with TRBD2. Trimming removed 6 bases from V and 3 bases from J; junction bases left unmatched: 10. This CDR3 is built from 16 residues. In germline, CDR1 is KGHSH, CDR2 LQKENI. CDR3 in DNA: TGTGCCAGCTCGATCACAGGACTAGCGAAAACAGATACGCAGTATTTT. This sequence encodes CASSITGLAKTDTQYF.

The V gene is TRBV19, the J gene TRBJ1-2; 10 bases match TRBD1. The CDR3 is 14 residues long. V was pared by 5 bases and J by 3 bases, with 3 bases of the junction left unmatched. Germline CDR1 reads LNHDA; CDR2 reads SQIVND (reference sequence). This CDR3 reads CASSSTGGHYGYTF. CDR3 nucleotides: TGTGCCAGTAGTTCGACAGGGGGCCACTATGGCTACACCTTC. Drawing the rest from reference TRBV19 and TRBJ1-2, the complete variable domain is DGGITQSPKYLFRKEGQNVTLSCEQNLNHDAMYWYRQDPGQGLRLIYYSQIVNDFQKGDIAEGYSVSREKKESFPLTVTSAQKNPTAFYLCASSSTGGHYGYTFGSGTRLTVV.

CDR3 amino acids: CSVSLAALNTEAFF. CDR3 nucleotides: TGCAGCGTTAGTTTGGCGGCCCTGAACACTGAAGCTTTCTTT. The chain joins TRBV29-1 to TRBJ1-1; unclear D gene. This CDR3 contains 14 residues. V dropped 5 bases and J dropped 0 bases, with 13 bases sitting between them. Germline loops: CDR1 SQVTM, CDR2 ANQGSEA.

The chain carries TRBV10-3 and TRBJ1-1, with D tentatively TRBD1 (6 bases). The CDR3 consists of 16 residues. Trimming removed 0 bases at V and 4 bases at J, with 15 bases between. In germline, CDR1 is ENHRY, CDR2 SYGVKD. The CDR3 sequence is CAISESQQGLGTEAFF. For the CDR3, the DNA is TGTGCCATCAGTGAGTCCCAGCAGGGGCTGGGCACTGAAGCTTTCTTT.

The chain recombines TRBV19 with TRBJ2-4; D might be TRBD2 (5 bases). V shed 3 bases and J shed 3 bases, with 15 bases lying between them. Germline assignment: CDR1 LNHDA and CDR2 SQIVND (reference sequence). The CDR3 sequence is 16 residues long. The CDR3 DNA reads TGTGCCAGTAGTATCCCCCCGGACGGGGACAAAAACATTCAGTACTTC. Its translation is CASSIPPDGDKNIQYF.

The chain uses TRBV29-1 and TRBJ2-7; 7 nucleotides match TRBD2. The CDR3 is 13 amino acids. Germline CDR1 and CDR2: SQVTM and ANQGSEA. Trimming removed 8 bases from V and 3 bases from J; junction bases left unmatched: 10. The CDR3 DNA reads TGCAGCATTGTGCCGGGGGGACGCTACGAGCAGTACTTC. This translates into CSIVPGGRYEQYF.

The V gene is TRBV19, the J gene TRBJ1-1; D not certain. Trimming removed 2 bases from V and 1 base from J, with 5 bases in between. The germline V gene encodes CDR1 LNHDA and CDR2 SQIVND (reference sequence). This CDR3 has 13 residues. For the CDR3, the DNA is TGTGCCAGTAGTATACTACGGAACACTGAAGCTTTCTTT. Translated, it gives CASSILRNTEAFF.

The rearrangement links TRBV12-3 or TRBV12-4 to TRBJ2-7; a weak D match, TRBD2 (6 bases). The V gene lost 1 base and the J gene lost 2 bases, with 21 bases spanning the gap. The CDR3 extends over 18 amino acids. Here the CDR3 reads CASSLEWLIPSETYEQYV. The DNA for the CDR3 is TGTGCCAGCAGTTTAGAATGGTTAATACCTAGCGAGACCTACGAGCAGTACGTC.

CDR3 DNA: TGTGCCACTAAAACGAGCGGGGGGGCCCTCAATGAGCAGTTCTTC. It specifies CATKTSGGALNEQFF. V usage is TRBV19 and J usage is TRBJ2-1; TRBD2 aligns across 10 bases. V shed 10 bases, J shed 6 bases, and the junction held 12 bases outside the gene matches. From germline, CDR1 is LNHDA and CDR2 SQIVND (reference sequence). The CDR3 is made up of 15 amino acids. The whole variable domain, remainder taken from reference TRBV19 and TRBJ2-1, is DGGITQSPKYLFRKEGQNVTLSCEQNLNHDAMYWYRQDPGQGLRLIYYSQIVNDFQKGDIAEGYSVSREKKESFPLTVTSAQKNPTAFYLCATKTSGGALNEQFFGPGTRLTVL.

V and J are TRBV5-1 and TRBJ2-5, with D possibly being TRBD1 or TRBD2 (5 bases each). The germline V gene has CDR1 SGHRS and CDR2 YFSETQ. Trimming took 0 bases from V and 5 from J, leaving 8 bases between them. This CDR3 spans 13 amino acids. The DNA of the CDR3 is TGCGCCAGCAGCTTGGGGGACGTGGAGACCCAGTACTTC. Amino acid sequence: CASSLGDVETQYF. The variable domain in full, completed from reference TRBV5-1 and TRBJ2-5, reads KAGVTQTPRYLIKTRGQQVTLSCSPISGHRSVSWYQQTPGQGLQFLFEYFSETQRNKGNFPGRFSGRQFSNSRSEMNVSTLELGDSALYLCASSLGDVETQYFGPGTRLLVL.

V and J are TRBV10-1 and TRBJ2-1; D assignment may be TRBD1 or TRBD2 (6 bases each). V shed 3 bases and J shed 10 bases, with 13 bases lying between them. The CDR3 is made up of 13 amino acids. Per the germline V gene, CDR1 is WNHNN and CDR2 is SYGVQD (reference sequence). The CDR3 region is CASSDRGLREQFF. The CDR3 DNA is TGCGCCAGCAGTGACAGGGGACTTAGGGAGCAGTTCTTC.